This entry lists 27 T cell receptor beta chains sequenced from one sample in a study of T cells in Graves' hyperthyroidism and ophthalmopathy. It was RNA transcripts that yielded the amplified TCR beta CDR3 regions. Using the HTBI primer set, a first-round RT-PCR was run on the TCR CDR3. TCRdb reprocessed the multiplex PCR reads with MiXCR, giving one entry per CDR3 protein. The sample comprises 620,000 or so distinct CDR3 sequences, roughly 14% of which are singletons, and 12% rests with the top ten. The sequenced material came from blood. The origin of the receptors is a woman between 50 and 59 years old with Graves' ophthalmopathy.

V usage is TRBV5-1 and J usage is TRBJ2-3; D gene unclear. The CDR3 has 16 residues. Germline CDR1 and CDR2: SGHRS and YFSETQ. V lost 1 base and J lost 3, with 15 bases in between. The DNA of the CDR3 is TGCGCCAGCAGCTTGTCCTCCTTGGGGAAAACAGATACGCAGTATTTT. Translated, it gives CASSLSSLGKTDTQYF.

This clonotype occurred many times. The rearrangement joins TRBV2 to TRBJ2-1; D perhaps matches TRBD2 (6 bases). In germline, CDR1 is SNHLY, CDR2 FYNNEI. Trimming left V 3 bases short and J 9 bases short, with 15 bases between. The length of the CDR3 is 14 residues. The CDR3 loop reads CASSDTDPGGEQFF. The DNA for the CDR3 is TGTGCCAGCAGTGATACAGACCCCGGGGGTGAGCAGTTCTTC.

This clonotype was observed at least ten times. The rearrangement uses TRBV6-2 or TRBV6-3 and TRBJ2-1; D remains unclear. V lost 5 bases and J lost 6, with 8 bases in between. Germline CDR1 and CDR2: MNHEY and SVGEGT. The CDR3 extends over 12 amino acids. The CDR3 region is CASSDPGNEQFF. The CDR3 DNA reads as TGTGCCAGCAGTGATCCGGGCAATGAGCAGTTCTTC.

At least ten counts were recorded for this clonotype. The chain combines TRBV27 with TRBJ2-7; tentative D call: TRBD2 (6 bases). The V end was cut by 3 bases, the J end by 3 bases, with 12 bases between. The germline gives CDR1 MNHEY, CDR2 SMNVEV (reference sequence). The CDR3 length is 14 residues. This CDR3 reads CASSFAGSFYEQYF. DNA for the CDR3: TGTGCCAGCAGTTTTGCGGGGTCCTTCTACGAGCAGTACTTC.

This clonotype has only a few counts. The chain joins TRBV6-4 to TRBJ1-1, with 9 bases aligning to TRBD1. The CDR3 contains 14 residues. CDR1 is MRHNA, CDR2 SNTAGT, per germline. V was clipped by 3 bases and J by 7 bases; unmatched bases: 6. The CDR3 nucleotides read TGTGCCAGCAGTGATCTACAGGGGGCGGGTGAAGCTTTCTTT. Translated: CASSDLQGAGEAFF.

V and J are TRBV7-9 and TRBJ1-4, with 7 bases fitting TRBD1. V shed 5 bases and J 3 bases; nucleotides not matched to a gene: 3. This CDR3 comprises 14 residues. Germline CDR1 reads SEHNR; CDR2 reads FQNEAQ (reference sequence). The CDR3 loop reads CASSPGQANEKLFF. The CDR3, as DNA: TGTGCCAGCAGCCCCGGACAGGCTAATGAAAAACTGTTTTTT.

This clonotype was counted many times. J is TRBJ2-1 and V is TRBV20-1; TRBD2 aligns across 9 bases. V shed 3 bases, J shed 4 bases, and the junction held 4 bases outside the gene matches. Per the germline V gene, CDR1 is DFQATT and CDR2 is SNEGSKA (reference sequence). The CDR3 covers 14 residues. In DNA form, the CDR3 reads TGCAGTGCTAGTCCCCTAGCGGGGTACAATGAGCAGTTCTTC. As protein: CSASPLAGYNEQFF.

The gene calls are TRBV24-1 and TRBJ1-1; D not certain. The germline gives CDR1 KGHDR, CDR2 SFDVKD. The V and J ends lost 3 bases and 4 bases respectively, with 8 bases between them. The CDR3 runs 13 residues. The CDR3 DNA follows: TGTGCCACCAGTGATAGGTTTGGCACTGAAGCTTTCTTT. Translation gives CATSDRFGTEAFF.

In DNA, the CDR3 is TGTGCCAGCAGCGTAGAGGATCGGGGACAAGAGACCCAGTACTTC. Translating it yields CASSVEDRGQETQYF. J is TRBJ2-5 and V is TRBV9; D might be TRBD2 (5 bases). The CDR3 spans 15 residues. Germline-derived CDR1 and CDR2 are SGDLS and YYNGEE. V lost 0 bases and J lost 2, with 11 bases in between.

This clonotype appeared a few times. This chain links TRBV19 with TRBJ2-7; 8 bases line up with TRBD1. Germline V gene lookup returns CDR1 LNHDA and CDR2 SQIVND (reference sequence). V lost 5 bases to trimming and J lost 2 bases; unmatched junction nucleotides: 5. The CDR3 consists of 14 residues. The CDR3 here is CASSPGQVPYEQYF. CDR3 in DNA: TGTGCCAGTAGTCCGGGACAGGTCCCCTACGAGCAGTACTTC.

This clonotype occurred a few times. The chain has TRBV19 and TRBJ2-1, with 12 nucleotides matching TRBD2. This CDR3 is 16 amino acids long. The V segment lost 6 bases and the J segment 1 base; nucleotides outside the gene matches: 4. CDR1 and CDR2 (germline): LNHDA, SQIVND (reference sequence). CDR3 residues: CASRLAGGKSYNEQFF. The CDR3 DNA follows: TGTGCCAGTAGGCTAGCGGGAGGGAAATCCTACAATGAGCAGTTCTTC.

In this sample, this clonotype turned up many times. The chain has TRBV13 and TRBJ2-1; 8 bases are shared with TRBD2. The CDR3 has 16 amino acids. V lost 5 bases and J lost 9; bases outside the gene matches: 15. The germline V gene encodes CDR1 PRHDT and CDR2 FYEKMQ (reference sequence). CDR3: CASSITSGLGYGEQFF. The CDR3 nucleotides are TGTGCCAGCAGCATCACTAGCGGTCTTGGTTATGGTGAGCAGTTCTTC.

This sequence joins TRBV20-1 and TRBJ2-1; 9 bases are shared with TRBD2. The CDR3 runs to 14 residues. Looked up from germline, CDR1 is DFQATT and CDR2 is SNEGSKA (reference sequence). Losses at the gene ends were 6 bases for V and 11 bases for J; bases not matched to a gene: 14. This chain's CDR3 is CSAAWAGGPGKQFF. CDR3 bases: TGCAGTGCGGCGTGGGCGGGAGGGCCGGGTAAGCAGTTCTTC.

This clonotype has a count of ten or more. The chain uses TRBV20-1 and TRBJ2-3; 13 nucleotides match TRBD2. Losses at the gene ends were 5 bases for V and 3 bases for J; bases not matched to a gene: 8. CDR3 length equals 16 residues. Germline V gives CDR1 DFQATT, CDR2 SNEGSKA (reference sequence). The CDR3 here is CSADGLAGVVTDTQYF. CDR3 in DNA: TGCAGTGCTGACGGACTAGCGGGAGTGGTTACAGATACGCAGTATTTT.

This clonotype came up many times. This chain links TRBV3-1 with TRBJ1-1, with a tentative D call TRBD1 (6 bases). Trimming took off 1 base at V and 8 bases at J, with 11 bases between the two ends. The CDR3 loop spans 13 amino acids. Germline V lookup: CDR1 LGHDT, CDR2 YNNKEL (reference sequence). The CDR3: CASSQGGPEEAFF. The DNA of the CDR3 is TGTGCCAGCAGCCAAGGGGGGCCTGAAGAAGCTTTCTTT.

The table lists this clonotype with many counts. The chain links TRBV15 to TRBJ2-1; possibly TRBD2 for D (6 bases). The CDR3 runs to 16 residues. V lost 7 bases, J lost 0 bases, and 16 bases lay in between. Germline V CDR1 and CDR2: LNHNV, YYDKDF (reference sequence). The CDR3 nucleotides are TGTGCCACCACCACACGTGGAGGGAGCTCCTACAATGAGCAGTTCTTC. Translating gives CATTTRGGSSYNEQFF. Filled out from reference TRBV15 and TRBJ2-1, the complete variable domain reads DAMVIQNPRYQVTQFGKPVTLSCSQTLNHNVMYWYQQKSSQAPKLLFHYYDKDFNNEADTPDNFQSRRPNTSFCFLDIRSPGLGDTAMYLCATTTRGGSSYNEQFFGPGTRLTVL.

This clonotype was detected ten times or more. V gene TRBV7-2 combines with J gene TRBJ1-6, with a tentative D call TRBD1 (5 bases). Trimming removed 2 bases at V and 7 bases at J, with 15 bases between. Germline CDR1 is SGHTA and CDR2 is FQGNSA. The CDR3 contains 16 residues. The DNA of the CDR3 is TGTGCCAGCAGCTTACTGCCTCCCTGGGACAATTCACCCCTCCACTTT. Translated, it gives CASSLLPPWDNSPLHF.

This clonotype was seen only a few times. The chain has TRBV2 and TRBJ1-2; D is ambiguous. Per germline, CDR1 SNHLY and CDR2 FYNNEI. This CDR3 has 12 amino acids. Trimming took 6 bases from V and 2 from J, leaving 7 bases between them. CDR3 sequence (DNA): TGTGCCAGCAGCGCCGGGAACTATGGCTACACCTTC. It specifies CASSAGNYGYTF. The complete variable domain, with remaining parts taken from reference TRBV2 and TRBJ1-2, reads EPEVTQTPSHQVTQMGQEVILRCVPISNHLYFYWYRQILGQKVEFLVSFYNNEISEKSEIFDDQFSVERPDGSNFTLKIRSTKLEDSAMYFCASSAGNYGYTFGSGTRLTVV.

This clonotype was seen a few times. The chain recombines TRBV7-2 with TRBJ2-6; D is unclear. Germline CDR1 SGHTA, CDR2 FQGNSA. The CDR3 has 15 amino acids. With 5 bases removed from V and 0 bases from J, the gap between germline ends came to 8 bases. CDR3 coding DNA: TGTGCCAGCAGCGCCACTTTCTCTGGGGCCAACGTCCTGACTTTC. This codes for CASSATFSGANVLTF.

The J gene is TRBJ2-7, the V gene TRBV20-1, with 11 nucleotides matching TRBD2. This CDR3 region has 14 residues. The junction had 6 bases not matched to a gene; V was cut back by 5 bases and J by 3 bases. Per germline, CDR1 DFQATT and CDR2 SNEGSKA (reference sequence). CDR3 loop: CSAPISGRDYEQYF. In DNA, the CDR3 is TGCAGTGCTCCAATTAGCGGGAGGGACTACGAGCAGTACTTC.

The chain combines TRBV4-2 with TRBJ2-7; D is possibly TRBD1 (5 bases). Germline V gene sequence: CDR1 LGHNA, CDR2 YNFKEQ. Trimming shortened V by 3 bases and J by 0 bases, and 15 bases separated the two germline ends. This CDR3 is built from 16 residues. DNA of the CDR3: TGTGCCAGCAGCCAGGCTACAGGTTTCCTCTCCTACGAGCAGTACTTC. This encodes CASSQATGFLSYEQYF.

This clonotype was seen ten or more times. The chain employs TRBV28 and TRBJ2-1; 8 nucleotides align to TRBD2. The CDR3 is 16 amino acids. V was clipped by 4 bases and J by 5 bases; unmatched bases: 10. Germline V CDR1 and CDR2: MDHEN, SYDVKM. CDR3 loop: CASSSRREGQNNEQFF. CDR3 sequence (DNA): TGTGCCAGCAGTTCCCGACGGGAGGGCCAAAACAATGAGCAGTTCTTC.

This clonotype occurred many times. The chain couples TRBV27 to TRBJ2-1; 10 bases fit TRBD2. With V trimmed by 2 bases and J by 7 bases, 17 bases remained unmatched. This CDR3 spans 19 amino acids. Germline V gene data show CDR1 as MNHEY and CDR2 as SMNVEV (reference sequence). The chain's CDR3 is CASSLTPVTGSGRRNEQFF. The CDR3 bases are TGTGCCAGCAGTTTAACGCCCGTTACGGGTAGCGGGAGGAGAAATGAGCAGTTCTTC.

This clonotype was seen at least ten times. V and J are TRBV7-9 and TRBJ2-1, with 9 bases that match TRBD2. From germline, CDR1 is SEHNR and CDR2 FQNEAQ (reference sequence). The CDR3 covers 17 residues. V dropped 2 bases and J dropped 8; count of bases not matched to a gene: 13. For the CDR3, the DNA is TGTGCCAGCAGCTTATACACACCTAGCGGGATGTTCGATGAGCAGTTCTTC. It specifies CASSLYTPSGMFDEQFF.

This clonotype was seen at least ten times. The genes are TRBV27 and TRBJ2-5; TRBD2 agrees at 14 bases. There are 15 residues in the CDR3. V lost 8 bases and J lost 4; bases outside the gene matches: 6. The germline V gene has CDR1 MNHEY and CDR2 SMNVEV (reference sequence). Written as DNA, the CDR3 is TGTGCCAGCTCACCCGGGACTAGCGGGAGAGAGACCCAGTACTTC. As protein: CASSPGTSGRETQYF.

The sample holds a few counts of this clonotype. The chain joins TRBV10-2 to TRBJ2-5, with 8 bases aligning to TRBD2. The V gene's germline CDR1 is WSHSY and CDR2 SAAADI. Losses at the gene ends were 2 bases for V and 5 bases for J; bases not matched to a gene: 10. The CDR3 runs to 16 residues. The CDR3 reads CASSEARGALAETQYF. In nucleotides, the CDR3 is TGCGCCAGCAGTGAGGCGCGGGGGGCCCTGGCGGAGACCCAGTACTTC.

This clonotype was seen repeatedly, ten times or more. The chain joins TRBV7-8 to TRBJ2-7, with D unclear. The CDR3 is 13 residues long. Germline values: CDR1 SGHVS, CDR2 FQNEAQ. V lost 4 bases and J lost 0, with 7 bases in between. CDR3 amino acids: CASSSDGSYEQYF. The CDR3 DNA is TGTGCCAGCAGCTCGGACGGCTCCTACGAGCAGTACTTC.